Listed below are T cell receptor beta chains from one sample, sequenced in a study of blood T cell repertoires in COVID-19. TCRdb's table, derived via immunoSEQ multiplex PCR, lists solely in-frame clones and lacks some. The sample lists around 140,000 clones, 80% to 90% seen once, with over 0.85% in the top ten. Sequencing used peripheral blood. These receptors were taken from a woman aged 45-59 years with acute or convalescent COVID-19. CDR3s include the opening cysteine and the closing phenylalanine or tryptophan. The D gene is left open where the match is weak. Not every row has a clone size; where given, it reads once, few, many or a size class.

clone size,V gene,J gene,D gene,CDR3 DNA,CDR3 protein
-,TRBV5-1,TRBJ1-4,TRBD1,TGCGCCAGCAGCCTAGCGCTTACAGGGGGCCATGAAAAACTGTTTTTT,CASSLALTGGHEKLFF
-,TRBV7-9,TRBJ1-4,TRBD1,TGTGCCAGCAGCATGGACAGGGGTAATGAAAAACTGTTTTTT,CASSMDRGNEKLFF
-,TRBV9,TRBJ1-3,-,TGTGCCAGCAGCGTATCGCCGCAGGAACGCTCTGGAAACACCATATATTTT,CASSVSPQERSGNTIYF
-,TRBV11-3,TRBJ1-1,-,TGTGCCAGCAGCGACCGGACAATGAACACTGAAGCTTTCTTT,CASSDRTMNTEAFF
-,TRBV7-8,TRBJ2-2,TRBD2,TGTGCCAGCAGCCCCCCGGGAGCGGGGGTAACCGGGGAGCTGTTTTTT,CASSPPGAGVTGELFF
-,TRBV12-3/TRBV12-4,TRBJ1-2,TRBD1,TGTGCCAGCAGTTTACACAGGGGCCATGGCTACACCTTC,CASSLHRGHGYTF
-,TRBV29-1,TRBJ1-2,TRBD1,TGCAGCGTTGAAGATCAGGGGGCGAGTGGCTACACCTTC,CSVEDQGASGYTF
once,TRBV19,TRBJ1-2,-,TGTGCCAGTAGTATATTCGGCAGGGTGGATGAGAACTATGGCTACACCTTC,CASSIFGRVDENYGYTF
-,TRBV6-4,TRBJ1-1,TRBD1,TGTGCCAGCAGTGACCACTCCAGGGGGACTGAAGCTTTCTTT,CASSDHSRGTEAFF
-,TRBV27,TRBJ1-2,-,TGTGCCACTCACCTCAGGGGTGGCTACACCTTC,CATHLRGGYTF
few,TRBV3-1/TRBV3-2,TRBJ2-7,TRBD2,TGTGCCAGCAGCCAAGGTCTAGCGGGGGCCTCCTACGAGCAGTACTTC,CASSQGLAGASYEQYF
-,TRBV6-4,TRBJ1-5,TRBD1,TGTGCCAGCGACCCTTTTATTGGGACAGGGGCTAACAATCAGCCCCAGCATTTT,CASDPFIGTGANNQPQHF
few,TRBV7-9,TRBJ2-5,TRBD2,TGTGCCAGCAGCCCAGGGACTAGAAAGGGGGAGACCCAGTACTTC,CASSPGTRKGETQYF
-,TRBV10-2,TRBJ2-5,TRBD2,TGCGCCAGCAGGGGACTAGCGGGCAAAGAGACCCAGTACTTC,CASRGLAGKETQYF
-,TRBV10-3,TRBJ1-2,-,TGTGCCATCAGTGAAAGGGAGGGCGGCTATGGCTACACCTTC,CAISEREGGYGYTF
few,TRBV18,TRBJ1-1,-,TGTGCCAGCTCACCAGGCGGGGGCGAAGTCACTGAAGCTTTCTTT,CASSPGGGEVTEAFF
-,TRBV9,TRBJ2-3,-,TGTGCCAGCAGTCCCGTCGGGGATACGCAGTATTTT,CASSPVGDTQYF
-,TRBV30,TRBJ2-1,TRBD2,TGTGCCTGGAGTGTATCACTAGCGGGGTACAATGAGCAGTTCTTC,CAWSVSLAGYNEQFF
-,TRBV27,TRBJ2-5,-,TGTGCCAGCAGTTTCGTCGGGTTGGAGACCCAGTACTTC,CASSFVGLETQYF
-,TRBV30,TRBJ1-2,TRBD1,TGTGCCTGGAGTGTCTCGCACACAGGGGGCGAGGGCTACACCTTC,CAWSVSHTGGEGYTF
-,TRBV7-7,TRBJ2-5,-,TGTGCCAGCAGCTCGGACAGAAACAGGGAGACCCAGTACTTC,CASSSDRNRETQYF
-,TRBV10-2,TRBJ2-5,TRBD1,TGCGCCAGCAGTGGAGTGGACAGGCCGCAAGAGACCCAGTACTTC,CASSGVDRPQETQYF
few,TRBV5-1,TRBJ2-1,-,TGCGCCAGCAGCTCTAATGCGGCAGGGGTAAAAAATGAGCAGTTCTTC,CASSSNAAGVKNEQFF
-,TRBV5-1,TRBJ1-5,TRBD1,TGCGCCAGCAGCTTACAGGGGGGCAATCAGCCCCAGCATTTT,CASSLQGGNQPQHF
-,TRBV24-1,TRBJ2-3,TRBD2,TGTGCCACCAGTGACGCAGAGACTAGCAGCACAGATACGCAGTATTTT,CATSDAETSSTDTQYF
-,TRBV5-1,TRBJ1-1,TRBD1,TGCGCCAGCAGCCCGAGGGGACAGGTAATGAACACTGAAGCTTTCTTT,CASSPRGQVMNTEAFF
-,TRBV6-5,TRBJ2-7,TRBD1,TGTGCCAGCACCGAACAAGACGGGACAGGGGACGAGCAGTACTTC,CASTEQDGTGDEQYF
-,TRBV19,TRBJ1-2,TRBD1,TGTGCCAGTACTAATGACAGGGACTATGGCTACACCTTC,CASTNDRDYGYTF
-,TRBV7-3,TRBJ2-3,TRBD2,TGTGCCAGCAGCTTACTAGCGGGAGGGGGAAATACGCAGTATTTT,CASSLLAGGGNTQYF
-,TRBV6-1,TRBJ1-1,TRBD1,TGTGCCAGCAGTGAAGAACAGGGGAGAGCTTTCTTT,CASSEEQGRAFF
-,TRBV5-1,TRBJ2-2,TRBD2,TGCGCCAGCAGCTTCTCTAGCGGGACGGGCGGGGAGCTGTTTTTT,CASSFSSGTGGELFF
-,TRBV18,TRBJ1-3,-,TGTGCCAGCTCACTACGCCCCCGGGACTTCGGAAACACCATATATTTT,CASSLRPRDFGNTIYF
-,TRBV6-5,TRBJ1-1,TRBD1,TGTGCCAGCAGTTATAGGGCAGGGGGTAACACTGAAGCTTTCTTT,CASSYRAGGNTEAFF
-,TRBV30,TRBJ1-1,-,TGTGCCTGGAGATCGGGTTTCACTGAAGCTTTCTTT,CAWRSGFTEAFF
few,TRBV21-1,TRBJ2-1,-,TGTGCCAGCAGCAAAGTGTTAGCGGGAGGTTCGGGCAATGAGCAGTTCTTC,CASSKVLAGGSGNEQFF
-,TRBV24-1,TRBJ1-1,-,TGTGCCACCTCCGACAGTATGAACACTGAAGCTTTCTTT,CATSDSMNTEAFF
-,TRBV19,TRBJ2-7,TRBD2,TGTGCCAGTAGTCCCCGGGGGGTAACCTACGAGCAGTACTTC,CASSPRGVTYEQYF
-,TRBV30,TRBJ1-5,-,TGTGCCTGGAAAGAGGGTACCAGCAATCAGCCCCAGCATTTT,CAWKEGTSNQPQHF
few,TRBV29-1,TRBJ2-1,TRBD1,TGCAGCGCAGGACAGGGGCCAAACAATGAGCAGTTCTTC,CSAGQGPNNEQFF
few,TRBV19,TRBJ1-5,-,TGTGCCACTCGACAGGTCGGAAATAGCAATCAGCCCCAGCATTTT,CATRQVGNSNQPQHF
once,TRBV14,TRBJ1-1,-,TGTGCCAGCAGCCAAGTCGCGGTGAACACTGAAGCTTTCTTT,CASSQVAVNTEAFF
-,TRBV30,TRBJ1-5,TRBD1,TGTGCCTGGAGCCGGGACAGGGGGCATCAGCCCCAGCATTTT,CAWSRDRGHQPQHF
-,TRBV28,TRBJ1-5,-,TGTGCCAGCAGTTCAGGGACATCCCATAGCAATCAGCCCCAGCATTTT,CASSSGTSHSNQPQHF
few,TRBV29-1,TRBJ2-2,TRBD1,TGCAGCGCACAGGGGGCGCCCGGGGAGCTGTTTTTT,CSAQGAPGELFF
-,TRBV10-2,TRBJ2-5,-,TGCGCCAGCAGTGAGCCCACCTGGACAGCGGAGACCCAGTACTTC,CASSEPTWTAETQYF
-,TRBV6-4,TRBJ2-2,TRBD2,TGTGCCAGCAGTGACTCGGGACTAGCAGACGGGGAGCTGTTTTTT,CASSDSGLADGELFF
-,TRBV21-1,TRBJ1-5,-,TGTGCCAGCGGAATGGACAGGGGGATTCAGCCCCAGCATTTT,CASGMDRGIQPQHF